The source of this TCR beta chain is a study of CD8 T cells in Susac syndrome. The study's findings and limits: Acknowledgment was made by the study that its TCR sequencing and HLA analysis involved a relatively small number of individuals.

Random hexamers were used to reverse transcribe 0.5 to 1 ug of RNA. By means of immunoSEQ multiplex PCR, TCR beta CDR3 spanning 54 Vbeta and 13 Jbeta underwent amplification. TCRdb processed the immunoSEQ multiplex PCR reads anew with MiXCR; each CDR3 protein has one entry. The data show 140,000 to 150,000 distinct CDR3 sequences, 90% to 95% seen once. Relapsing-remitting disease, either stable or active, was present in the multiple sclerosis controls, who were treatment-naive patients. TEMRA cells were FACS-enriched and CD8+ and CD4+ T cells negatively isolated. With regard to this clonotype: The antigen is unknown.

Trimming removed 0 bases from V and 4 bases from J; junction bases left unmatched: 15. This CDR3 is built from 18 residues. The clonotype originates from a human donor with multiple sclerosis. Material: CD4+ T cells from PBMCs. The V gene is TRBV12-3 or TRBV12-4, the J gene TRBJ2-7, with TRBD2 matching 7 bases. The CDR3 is CASSLADFAGERIYEQYF. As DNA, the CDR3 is TGTGCCAGCAGTTTAGCGGACTTTGCGGGGGAGAGGATTTACGAGCAGTACTTC.